The sequence of this TCR beta chain was determined in a study of long-term antiretroviral therapy in people with HIV. The V gene's germline CDR1 is MNHEY and CDR2 SVGAGI. The CDR3 is 14 amino acids. J was trimmed by 9 bases and V by 4 bases; bases with no gene match: 6. The assay, immunoSEQ v3.0, was run at survey level. Some clones are missing from TCRdb's copy, which holds only in-frame ones; the method was immunoSEQ multiplex PCR. In the table there are approximately 41,000 clones, around 85% of which are singletons. The sequence was obtained from a man between 18 and 35 years old with HIV. This chain joins TRBV6-5 and TRBJ1-5, with 10 bases aligning to TRBD1. The specimen was unsorted PBMCs, collected 1.5 years after starting antiretroviral therapy. CDR3 loop: CASSLSRDRGPQHF. CDR3 bases: TGTGCCAGCAGTTTGTCCCGGGACAGGGGGCCCCAGCATTTT.